This T cell receptor (beta chain) appears in the sequencing data of a study of cytomegalovirus exposure and HLA in healthy donors. The CDR3 length is 11 residues. Trimming removed 6 bases from V and 7 bases from J, with 10 bases in between. From germline, CDR1 is MDHEN and CDR2 SYDVKM. In the case of this clone: The antigen is undetermined.

Study-wide results and limits: Rarity marked most TCR sequences, yet some public TCRs occurred in many donors. Accounts indicate the classifier identified cytomegalovirus status with strong specificity and sensitivity. Overall, about 160 TCR beta chains were annotated as cytomegalovirus-associated.

60 Vbeta and 13 Jbeta primers were used in PCR. The protocol was immunoSEQ multiplex PCR, while the TCRdb copy is restricted to in-frame clones and leaves out a portion. The sample includes 170,000 or so clones, 70% to 80% of them seen just once. The source is a woman in her 40s in good health and CMV-seronegative. The material sequenced was PBMCs. The V call is TRBV28, the J call TRBJ2-7; D gene unclear. CDR3 protein: CASSNPREQYF. The CDR3 DNA sequence: TGTGCCAGCAGCAACCCTAGAGAGCAGTACTTC. Using reference TRBV28 and TRBJ2-7 for the parts outside the CDR3, the full variable domain is DVKVTQSSRYLVKRTGEKVFLECVQDMDHENMFWYRQDPGLGLRLIYFSYDVKMKEKGDIPEGYSVSREKKERFSLILESASTNQTSMYLCASSNPREQYFGPGTRLTVT.